This T cell receptor (beta chain) comes out of a study of STAT5B mutations in CD4+ large granular lymphocyte leukemia. Study-level findings and limits: Top patient clones used TRBV06 genes more often: 8/27 versus 2/35 in controls.

Profiled with immunoSEQ multiplex PCR; TCRdb holds only in-frame clones, not every one. The sample lists fewer than 5,000 clones, 88% occurring once. The CDR3 runs 18 residues. Looked up from germline, CDR1 is SGHDN and CDR2 is FVKESK. V lost 4 bases, J lost 4 bases, and 15 bases stayed unmatched. Depending on availability, patient cells were bead-separated fractions or unselected PBMC. Regarding this clone: Its cognate antigen is unknown.

The chain couples TRBV14 to TRBJ2-2, with 7 bases lining up with TRBD1. Sequencing was carried out using PBMCs. The clonotype comes from a middle-aged man with CD4+ T-cell large granular lymphocyte leukemia. CDR3 sequence (DNA): TGTGCCAGCAGCCCCGCCGGCTGGGGTCAGGGGGTCACCGGGGAGCTGTTTTTT. Amino acids: CASSPAGWGQGVTGELFF.